The 14 T cell receptor beta chains below come from one sample, sequenced in a study of identical twins. Each CDR3 protein is one row after TCRdb ran MiXCR on the 5' RACE reads. The profile shows 130,000 to 150,000 distinct CDR3 sequences, around 3.5% of them singletons. The material sequenced was memory T cells sorted from blood. All receptors come from a man aged 18-30 years in good health.

This clonotype was counted at least ten times. The chain is built from TRBV4-2 and TRBJ2-5; 11 bases map to TRBD2. The trim removed 4 bases at V and 5 bases at J, leaving 9 bases unmatched. The CDR3 runs to 16 residues. Germline V gene sequence: CDR1 LGHNA, CDR2 YNFKEQ. The CDR3 DNA sequence: TGTGCCAGCAGCCTGCTAGCGGGAGGAGGTTCGGAGACCCAGTACTTC. It specifies CASSLLAGGGSETQYF.

In this sample, this clonotype turned up many times. This chain uses TRBV7-8 with TRBJ2-6, with 7 bases lining up with TRBD2. With V trimmed by 7 bases and J by 0 bases, 3 bases remained unmatched. The length of the CDR3 is 15 residues. Germline assignment: CDR1 SGHVS and CDR2 FQNEAQ. Written as DNA, the CDR3 is TGTGCCAGCATACGCGGGGGCTCTGGGGCCAACGTCCTGACTTTC. Its translation: CASIRGGSGANVLTF.

This clonotype has a count of ten or more. The chain carries TRBV4-2 and TRBJ2-2; 12 positions agree with TRBD2. Germline-derived CDR1 and CDR2 are LGHNA and YNFKEQ. This CDR3 region has 18 residues. The junction had 8 bases not matched to a gene; V was cut back by 6 bases and J by 0 bases. CDR3 bases: TGTGCCAGCAGGGAAGGACTAGCGGGATTAACGAACACCGGGGAGCTGTTTTTT. Encoded protein: CASREGLAGLTNTGELFF.

In its sample, this clonotype was seen many times. The CDR3 DNA follows: TGTGCCAGCAGTGCCGACAGGGCGGGAGAGACCCAGTACTTC. Amino acids: CASSADRAGETQYF. The gene calls are TRBV28 and TRBJ2-5, with 7 bases that match TRBD1. The CDR3 contains 14 residues. With 5 bases clipped from V and 4 bases from J, the junction kept 7 bases outside the gene matches. CDR1 and CDR2 (germline): MDHEN, SYDVKM.

This clonotype has a count of ten or more. The chain joins TRBV12-3 or TRBV12-4 to TRBJ2-5; 7 bases are a match to TRBD2. V shed 6 bases, J shed 0 bases, and the junction held 4 bases outside the gene matches. The CDR3 spans 14 residues. Written as DNA, the CDR3 is TGTGCCAGCAGACTCGGGACTAACCAAGAGACCCAGTACTTC. It specifies CASRLGTNQETQYF.

This clonotype was detected a few times. The rearrangement uses TRBV20-1 and TRBJ1-3; a possible D gene is TRBD1 (6 bases). The V end was cut by 1 base, the J end by 2 bases, with 21 bases between. The CDR3 consists of 18 residues. CDR1 and CDR2 from the germline V gene are DFQATT and SNEGSKA (reference sequence). CDR3 coding DNA: TGCAGTGCTAGAGCGTTGAGGACAGAACGAATAACTGGAAACACCATATATTTT. This sequence encodes CSARALRTERITGNTIYF.

This clonotype was observed many times. V usage is TRBV29-1 and J usage is TRBJ1-1, with 7 bases fitting TRBD1. The V gene's germline CDR1 is SQVTM and CDR2 ANQGSEA. V trimming: 4 bases; J trimming: 0 bases; junction bases outside the gene matches: 14. The CDR3 has 17 amino acids. The CDR3, as DNA: TGCAGCGTTGTAAGGGACAGATGGGGGAAGGTGAACACTGAAGCTTTCTTT. Amino acids: CSVVRDRWGKVNTEAFF. Based on the CDR3 plus reference TRBV29-1 and TRBJ1-1, the full variable domain is SAVISQKPSRDICQRGTSLTIQCQVDSQVTMMFWYRQQPGQSLTLIATANQGSEATYESGFVIDKFPISRPNLTFSTLTVSNMSPEDSSIYLCSVVRDRWGKVNTEAFFGQGTRLTVV.

This clonotype was seen ten or more times. The V gene is TRBV29-1, the J gene TRBJ2-5; no definite D call. The V gene lost 4 bases and the J gene lost 5 bases, with 11 bases spanning the gap. The length of the CDR3 is 12 residues. Germline-derived CDR1 and CDR2 are SQVTM and ANQGSEA. The CDR3 coding sequence is TGCAGCGTTGTATCGGTGGGGGAGACCCAGTACTTC. It translates to CSVVSVGETQYF.

This clonotype has ten or more counts. This rearrangement joins TRBV14 to TRBJ2-7; D is undetermined. The CDR3 totals 14 residues. V was clipped by 0 bases and J by 3 bases, with 9 bases between them. Germline V CDR1 and CDR2: SGHDN, FVKESK. This CDR3 is CASSQDLPGYEQYF. The CDR3 DNA follows: TGTGCCAGCAGCCAAGATCTTCCGGGCTACGAGCAGTACTTC.

This clonotype was seen ten or more times. The chain is built from TRBV20-1 and TRBJ1-5; 9 nucleotides align to TRBD1. This CDR3 region has 14 residues. With V trimmed by 5 bases and J by 5 bases, 7 bases remained unmatched. The germline V gene has CDR1 DFQATT and CDR2 SNEGSKA (reference sequence). The CDR3, as DNA: TGCAGTGCTTTAGCCGGGACAGGGTATCAGCCCCAGCATTTT. Protein sequence: CSALAGTGYQPQHF.

This clonotype appeared many times. The V call is TRBV6-2 or TRBV6-3, the J call TRBJ2-7; the D is unclear. V was clipped by 6 bases and J by 9 bases, with 21 bases between them. Looked up from germline, CDR1 is MNHEY and CDR2 is SVGEGT. The CDR3 extends over 14 amino acids. Here the CDR3 reads CASSPGGPTTAQYF. The CDR3 coding sequence is TGTGCCAGCAGCCCAGGTGGGCCCACAACGGCGCAGTACTTC.

The sample holds many counts of this clonotype. The chain combines TRBV5-6 with TRBJ1-2; D ambiguous. Trimming pared 0 bases from V and 1 base from J, leaving 16 bases between. The CDR3 runs to 17 residues. From germline, CDR1 is SGHDT and CDR2 YYEEEE. This chain's CDR3 is CASSLVVSSGSNYGYTF. In nucleotides, the CDR3 is TGTGCCAGCAGCTTGGTAGTGTCGTCGGGCAGTAACTATGGCTACACCTTC. Full variable domain (outside the CDR3, taken from reference TRBV5-6 and TRBJ1-2): DAGVTQSPTHLIKTRGQQVTLRCSPKSGHDTVSWYQQALGQGPQFIFQYYEEEERQRGNFPDRFSGHQFPNYSSELNVNALLLGDSALYLCASSLVVSSGSNYGYTFGSGTRLTVV.

This clonotype was counted ten times or more. The V gene is TRBV14, the J gene TRBJ2-2; D perhaps matches TRBD2 (5 bases). Germline values: CDR1 SGHDN, CDR2 FVKESK. The CDR3 has 17 residues. With 3 bases removed from V and 1 base from J, the gap between germline ends came to 15 bases. The CDR3 protein is CASSQPGRAQNTGELFF. CDR3 sequence (DNA): TGTGCCAGCAGCCAGCCTGGGCGGGCCCAGAACACCGGGGAGCTGTTTTTT.

This clonotype was recorded many times. The chain joins TRBV5-1 to TRBJ1-1; 11 nucleotides align to TRBD1. The CDR3 has 16 amino acids. From germline, CDR1 is SGHRS and CDR2 YFSETQ. The J segment lost 11 bases and the V segment lost 0 bases, leaving 12 bases of the junction unmatched. CDR3 nucleotide sequence: TGCGCCAGCAGCTTGGTGGGACAGGGGGTCCCATCTGGGGCTTTCTTT. The encoded protein is CASSLVGQGVPSGAFF. Supplemented by reference TRBV5-1 and TRBJ1-1, the full variable domain reads KAGVTQTPRYLIKTRGQQVTLSCSPISGHRSVSWYQQTPGQGLQFLFEYFSETQRNKGNFPGRFSGRQFSNSRSEMNVSTLELGDSALYLCASSLVGQGVPSGAFFGQGTRLTVV.